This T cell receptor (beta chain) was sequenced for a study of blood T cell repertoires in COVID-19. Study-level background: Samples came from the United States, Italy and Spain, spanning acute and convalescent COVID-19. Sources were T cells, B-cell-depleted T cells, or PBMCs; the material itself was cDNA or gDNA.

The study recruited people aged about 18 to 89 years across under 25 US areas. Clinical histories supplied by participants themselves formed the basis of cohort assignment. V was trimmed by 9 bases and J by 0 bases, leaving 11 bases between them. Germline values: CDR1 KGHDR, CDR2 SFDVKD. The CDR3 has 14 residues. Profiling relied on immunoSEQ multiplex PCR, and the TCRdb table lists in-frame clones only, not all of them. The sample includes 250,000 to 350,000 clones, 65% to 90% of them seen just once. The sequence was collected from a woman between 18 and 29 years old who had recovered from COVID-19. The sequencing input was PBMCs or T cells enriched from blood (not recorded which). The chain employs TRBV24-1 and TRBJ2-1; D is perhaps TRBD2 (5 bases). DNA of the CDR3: TGTGCCACCGGAGACTACAGCTCCTACAATGAGCAGTTCTTC. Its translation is CATGDYSSYNEQFF.